The T cell receptor (beta chain) described here comes from a study of T cells after posttransplantation cyclophosphamide. The naive gate required viable CD3+CD4+ or CD3+CD8+ cells with CCR7+CD45RA+CD45RO-CD95-CD27+CD28+ phenotype. Produced via immunoSEQ multiplex PCR; TCRdb's table is partial and in-frame only. The sample includes roughly 32,000 clones, just over 90% seen only once; the top ten take roughly 0.26%. V was trimmed by 3 bases and J by 6 bases, leaving 9 bases between them. Looked up from germline, CDR1 is LNHDA and CDR2 is SQIVND (reference sequence). The CDR3 length is 13 residues. The rearrangement joins TRBV19 to TRBJ1-5; the D is unclear. This receptor was obtained from a woman in her fifties or sixties in good health, CMV-negative, and a related stem cell transplant donor. Specimen: naive CD4+ T cells sorted from PBMCs. This CDR3 reads CASSIKQPQPQHF. CDR3 sequence (DNA): TGTGCCAGTAGTATCAAACAGCCTCAGCCCCAGCATTTT.